Shown below are 13 T cell receptor beta chains from a single sample sequenced in a study of shared clonotypes between healthy human individuals. Using immunoSEQ multiplex PCR, the repertoire was profiled, and TCRdb retains in-frame clones only, with some absent. This table holds around 2,000,000 clones, just under 95% found once. Only CD45RO-negative cells positively selected for CCR7 counted as naive CD8 cells, so terminally differentiated effector memory CD45RA+ cells were excluded. Sequences were obtained from naive CD8+ T cells sorted from blood. These receptors were taken from a man aged 18 to 30 in good health.

The count of this clone is one. The rearrangement links TRBV5-1 to TRBJ2-7; 9 bases are a match to TRBD1. CDR1 is SGHRS, CDR2 YFSETQ, per germline. Trimming at V came to 1 base and at J to 0 bases, leaving 5 bases not matched to a gene. The CDR3 extends over 16 amino acids. The CDR3 region is CASSLRGQGNSYEQYF. The CDR3 DNA reads as TGCGCCAGCAGCTTGCGGGGACAGGGTAACTCCTACGAGCAGTACTTC.

This clone has a single count. The chain uses TRBV18 and TRBJ2-7; a possible D gene is TRBD1 (6 bases). Trimming took 6 bases from V and 4 from J, leaving 16 bases between them. The CDR3 extends over 14 amino acids. Germline CDR1 reads KGHSH; CDR2 reads LQKENI. CDR3 in DNA: TGTGCCAGCTCTCACCTGGACAGCCCTTACGAGCAGTACTTC. Its translation is CASSHLDSPYEQYF.

The chain couples TRBV29-1 to TRBJ1-2, with 9 bases aligning to TRBD1. CDR1 and CDR2 from the germline V gene are SQVTM and ANQGSEA. The CDR3 extends over 14 amino acids. V was pared by 6 bases and J by 7 bases, with 12 bases of the junction left unmatched. The CDR3 DNA reads TGCAGCGTAACCGGGACAGGGTGGACTGGTGGCTACACCTTC. Translation: CSVTGTGWTGGYTF.

This clone was found once. This chain connects TRBV11-2 to TRBJ1-2; D remains ambiguous. V lost 1 base and J lost 3, with 9 bases in between. The CDR3 covers 14 residues. Germline V gene lookup returns CDR1 SGHAT and CDR2 FQNNGV. DNA for the CDR3: TGTGCCAGCAGCTTAGTGGTTGGGGACTATGGCTACACCTTC. It codes for CASSLVVGDYGYTF.

The rearrangement joins TRBV5-4 to TRBJ2-5; maybe TRBD1 (5 bases). This CDR3 region has 14 residues. Trimming stripped 7 bases from V and 1 base from J, with 14 bases between. Germline CDR1 is SGHNT and CDR2 is YYREEE (reference sequence). CDR3: CASRDSAFQETQYF. The DNA of the CDR3 is TGTGCCAGCCGCGACAGTGCTTTCCAAGAGACCCAGTACTTC. The full variable domain, rest sourced from reference TRBV5-4 and TRBJ2-5, is ETGVTQSPTHLIKTRGQQVTLRCSSQSGHNTVSWYQQALGQGPQFIFQYYREEENGRGNFPPRFSGLQFPNYSSELNVNALELDDSALYLCASRDSAFQETQYFGPGTRLLVL.

The chain uses TRBV13 and TRBJ2-2; D ambiguous. The length of the CDR3 is 13 residues. Germline CDR1 is PRHDT and CDR2 is FYEKMQ (reference sequence). Deletions cut 5 bases from V and 9 bases from J, with 13 bases between. The CDR3 loop reads CASSTPIRWELFF. The CDR3 bases are TGTGCCAGCAGCACCCCCATACGCTGGGAGCTGTTTTTT.

The chain joins TRBV6-1 to TRBJ1-1; D remains unclear. Germline CDR1 reads MNHNS; CDR2 reads SASEGT. The V end lost 2 bases, the J end lost 6 bases, and 7 bases lay between the germline ends. The CDR3 loop spans 12 amino acids. CDR3 coding DNA: TGTGCCAGCAGTGAATTAGGAGCTGAAGCTTTCTTT. Its translation is CASSELGAEAFF.

This clone appeared once. Other DNA sequences within the sample encode an identical CDR3. V is TRBV5-5 and J is TRBJ1-1; no clear D gene. CDR1 SGHKS and CDR2 YYEKEE come from the germline V gene (reference sequence). The CDR3 consists of 13 residues. Deletions cut 0 bases from V and 1 base from J, with 4 bases between. DNA for the CDR3: TGTGCCAGCAGCTTGGCCAGGAACACTGAAGCTTTCTTT. The encoded protein is CASSLARNTEAFF.

CDR3 DNA: TGTGCCAGCAGTCGTAGCGGGGTAAACCAAGAGACCCAGTACTTC. Residues: CASSRSGVNQETQYF. J is TRBJ2-5 and V is TRBV9; 8 positions agree with TRBD2. Germline lookup yields CDR1 SGDLS and CDR2 YYNGEE. V trimming: 5 bases; J trimming: 0 bases; junction bases outside the gene matches: 6. The CDR3 covers 15 residues.

As for this clone: The sample has other DNA sequences that encode this CDR3 too. This chain joins TRBV4-3 and TRBJ2-5; TRBD2 is a possible D gene (5 bases). Germline-derived CDR1 and CDR2 are LGHNA and YSLEER. The CDR3 length is 13 residues. The V end was cut by 1 base, the J end by 5 bases, with 8 bases between. As DNA, the CDR3 is TGCGCCAGCAGCCAAGCTTGGGAGGAGACCCAGTACTTC. Translated: CASSQAWEETQYF.

This sequence joins TRBV9 and TRBJ2-1, with 9 nucleotides matching TRBD2. Germline V gene sequence: CDR1 SGDLS, CDR2 YYNGEE. CDR3 length: 13 amino acids. After removal of 4 bases from V and 10 bases from J, the junction contained 6 bases not matched to a gene. CDR3 DNA sequence: TGTGCCAGCAGCTTAGGGACTAGCAGCGAGCAGTTCTTC. This sequence encodes CASSLGTSSEQFF.

This clone came up once. As DNA, the CDR3 is TGCGCCAGCAGCGTAGAGCGGGGGGGCCCCACAGATACGCAGTATTTT. Amino acid sequence: CASSVERGGPTDTQYF. The chain employs TRBV5-1 and TRBJ2-3; 10 bases map to TRBD2. Trimming took 4 bases from V and 2 from J; bases not matched to a gene: 7. CDR1 SGHRS and CDR2 YFSETQ come from the germline V gene. CDR3 length equals 16 residues. Together with reference TRBV5-1 and TRBJ2-3, the CDR3 gives the full variable domain: KAGVTQTPRYLIKTRGQQVTLSCSPISGHRSVSWYQQTPGQGLQFLFEYFSETQRNKGNFPGRFSGRQFSNSRSEMNVSTLELGDSALYLCASSVERGGPTDTQYFGPGTRLTVL.

The chain is built from TRBV27 and TRBJ1-1; D perhaps matches TRBD1 (6 bases). Trimming shortened V by 5 bases and J by 1 base, and 20 bases separated the two germline ends. This CDR3 spans 17 amino acids. From germline, CDR1 is MNHEY and CDR2 SMNVEV (reference sequence). The CDR3 DNA follows: TGTGCCAGCAGTGTCAGGGGTCCACCAAATCAGAACACTGAAGCTTTCTTT. Its protein product is CASSVRGPPNQNTEAFF.